The present T cell receptor (beta chain) was sequenced within a study of blood T cell repertoires in COVID-19 (dated by TCRdb to about 2020). With regard to the full study: Collaborator samples came from the United States, Italy and Spain and covered acute and convalescent phases of COVID-19. The repertoires were released in a freely available public database meant as a resource for research on the immune response to SARS-CoV-2. Where available, HLA class I and class II types were obtained from metadata supplied by the sample provider rather than from assay-based typing. The material from the prospective study consisted of cDNA or gDNA derived from T cells, B-cell-depleted T cells, or PBMCs. Deeply sampled blood TCRbeta repertoires from subjects exposed to, actively infected with, or recovered from COVID-19 were included in the dataset. Nearly every sample came with metadata listing a de-identified subject ID, COVID-19 status, age in years and sex. The samples were drawn from two sources: the first 160 participants of the ongoing ImmuneRACE study, and 1,254 subjects contributed by 6 global collaborators.

The CDR3 goes from the cysteine to the phenylalanine over 12 residues. This entry keeps only the CDR3 DNA: 36 bases, framed from base 1. Looking up the germline V gene yields CDR1 SGDLS and CDR2 YYNGEE. Trimming removed 3 bases from V and 4 bases from J, leaving 7 bases between the germline ends. TCRbeta CDR3 regions were amplified from genomic DNA using the immunoSEQ Assay, a bias-controlled multiplex PCR. The source study handled its data this way. The number of nucleated cells in each sample was estimated from the amplification of reference gene primers within the assay. Sequence reads were collapsed and filtered to measure the absolute abundance of every unique TCRbeta CDR3 rearrangement. For each sample, productive Simpson clonality was calculated as the square root of Simpson's diversity index over productive rearrangements. TCRdb's version of the immuneACCESS table is confined to in-frame rearrangements and falls short of the full clone set. An unresolved V gene accounts for under half of the shortfall where checked; the remainder is of unknown origin. V and J calls plus clone size are reproduced from that table; the DNA served to infer D and trimming. This sample has 250,000 to 300,000 clones in its table, and just under 90% of those were observed once. The ten largest clones capture 11% of the sample.

What the authors observed across the whole study: The quantity of clinical and demographic metadata differed by source and by participant and was supplied without curation.

In Seattle, one collaborating source enrolled patients while the infection was active and tracked those patients longitudinally over the course of disease. The collaborating institutions used their own protocols to collect whole blood in K2EDTA tubes. For TCRbeta analysis, collaborators shipped samples in one of three forms: frozen whole blood, isolated PBMCs, or DNA extracted from either of those sample types. On this clone itself: Its target antigen remains unknown. Nothing much larger sits one base from this clone, and base qualities are not available.

This receptor was taken from a woman aged 30 to 39 with COVID-19, enrolled during active disease. The sample taken for sequencing was peripheral blood. Recombination connected TRBV9 to TRBJ1-1; the D gene is unclear. The CDR3: CASSGVSTEAFF. The bases read TGTGCCAGCAGCGGCGTTTCCACTGAAGCTTTCTTT.